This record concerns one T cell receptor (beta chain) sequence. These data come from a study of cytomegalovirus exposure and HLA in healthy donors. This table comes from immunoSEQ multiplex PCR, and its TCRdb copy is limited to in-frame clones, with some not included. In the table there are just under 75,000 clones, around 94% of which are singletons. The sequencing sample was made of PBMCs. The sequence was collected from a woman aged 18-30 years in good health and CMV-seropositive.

The CDR3 sequence: CASSRAGGRINEQFF. Here the CDR3 DNA reads TGTGCCAGCAGCCGCGCAGGGGGGCGCATTAATGAGCAGTTCTTC. V is TRBV19 and J is TRBJ2-1, with D maybe TRBD1 (7 bases). V was trimmed by 9 bases and J by 7 bases, leaving 22 bases between them. Germline CDR1 is LNHDA and CDR2 is SQIVND (reference sequence). This CDR3 region has 15 residues.